These 11 T cell receptor beta chains were all obtained from the same sample, sequenced in a study of T cell responses to AZD1222 COVID-19 vaccine. Libraries were prepared by immunoSEQ multiplex PCR; TCRdb keeps only in-frame clonotypes and omits some of them. This table has around 150,000 clones, about 93% appearing once. The specimen was peripheral blood, collected 28 days after the second AZD1222 dose. These receptors were collected from an adult who received the AZD1222 COVID-19 vaccine.

In regard to this clone: At one end, the junction sequence differs from germline, possibly due to a read error. The chain joins TRBV19 to TRBJ1-5; no clear D. The CDR3 consists of 12 residues. The germline V gene encodes CDR1 LNHDA and CDR2 SQIVND (reference sequence). The CDR3 here is CASSARLQAQHF. The CDR3 DNA sequence: TGTGCCAGTAGTGCCAGGCTTCAGGCCCAGCATTTT. Full variable domain (rest looked up from reference TRBV19 and TRBJ1-5): DGGITQSPKYLFRKEGQNVTLSCEQNLNHDAMYWYRQDPGQGLRLIYYSQIVNDFQKGDIAEGYSVSREKKESFPLTVTSAQKNPTAFYLCASSARLQAQHFGDGTRLSIL.

This chain uses TRBV10-3 with TRBJ1-2; D unclear. The CDR3 spans 13 residues. Per germline, CDR1 ENHRY and CDR2 SYGVKD. Trimming removed 10 bases from V and 3 bases from J, with 15 bases in between. The CDR3 DNA follows: TGTGCCAGTTTTAAGGCTTGGGACTATGGCTACACCTTC. It yields the protein CASFKAWDYGYTF.

The gene calls are TRBV18 and TRBJ1-6; 8 bases match TRBD1. The V and J ends lost 2 bases and 7 bases, in that order; junction bases with no gene match: 4. The CDR3 covers 15 residues. Germline V CDR1 and CDR2: KGHSH, LQKENI. The CDR3: CASSPDRGTNSPLHF. The CDR3 DNA reads as TGTGCCAGCTCACCAGACAGGGGAACCAATTCACCCCTCCACTTT.

The J gene is TRBJ1-2, the V gene TRBV2, with TRBD1 matching over 10 bases. The CDR3 is 12 amino acids. Losses at the gene ends were 8 bases for V and 8 bases for J; bases not matched to a gene: 5. Germline V lookup: CDR1 SNHLY, CDR2 FYNNEI. CDR3 nucleotides: TGTGCCAGCGCGGGACAGGGGTTCGGCTACACCTTC. It is translated as CASAGQGFGYTF.

The chain is built from TRBV5-1 and TRBJ1-4; D is possibly TRBD1 (5 bases). CDR1 and CDR2 from the germline V gene are SGHRS and YFSETQ. Trimming took 4 bases from V and 0 from J, leaving 19 bases between them. The CDR3 totals 18 residues. The CDR3 region is CASSPGWGGTATNEKLFF. The CDR3, as DNA: TGCGCCAGCAGCCCCGGTTGGGGAGGGACTGCAACTAATGAAAAACTGTTTTTT.

The genes are TRBV28 and TRBJ1-2; 7 positions agree with TRBD1. CDR1 MDHEN and CDR2 SYDVKM come from the germline V gene. V shed 3 bases and J 2 bases; nucleotides not matched to a gene: 12. CDR3 length: 17 amino acids. CDR3 sequence: CASSFYYRDSHNYGYTF. The CDR3 DNA reads TGTGCCAGCAGTTTTTATTATCGGGACAGCCACAACTATGGCTACACCTTC.

The chain has TRBV30 and TRBJ1-6; D gene uncertain. Germline lookup yields CDR1 GTSNPN and CDR2 SVGIG (reference sequence). This CDR3 spans 12 amino acids. V lost 3 bases, J lost 10 bases, and 10 bases lay in between. DNA of the CDR3: TGTGCCTGGAGGGACGGCCCGTCACCCCTCCACTTT. This gives the protein CAWRDGPSPLHF.

The chain employs TRBV18 and TRBJ1-5; D call uncertain. The germline V gene has CDR1 KGHSH and CDR2 LQKENI. The CDR3 has 14 residues. Between the trimmed V and J ends, which lost 3 bases and 0 bases, there was a span of 6 bases. The CDR3 sequence is CASSPTYSNQPQHF. CDR3 sequence (DNA): TGTGCCAGCTCACCGACTTATAGCAATCAGCCCCAGCATTTT. Looking up the rest from reference TRBV18 and TRBJ1-5 gives the full variable domain: NAGVMQNPRHLVRRRGQEARLRCSPMKGHSHVYWYRQLPEEGLKFMVYLQKENIIDESGMPKERFSAEFPKEGPSILRIQQVVRGDSAAYFCASSPTYSNQPQHFGDGTRLSIL.

This rearrangement joins TRBV27 to TRBJ2-5; D ambiguous. The CDR3 sequence is 14 residues long. V lost 5 bases, J lost 5 bases, and 15 bases lay in between. In germline, CDR1 is MNHEY, CDR2 SMNVEV (reference sequence). The CDR3 region is CASSPEGRRETQYF. The CDR3 DNA reads TGTGCCAGCAGTCCGGAAGGGCGTCGGGAGACCCAGTACTTC.

The chain links TRBV7-3 to TRBJ1-2; 7 nucleotides line up with TRBD1. The CDR3 spans 15 residues. Germline V gene data show CDR1 as SGHTA and CDR2 as FQGTGA. The junction had 10 bases not matched to a gene; V was cut back by 4 bases and J by 5 bases. The CDR3, as DNA: TGTGCCAGCAGCTCCCCCGACAGGGTGGCGTATGGCTACACCTTC. Translating gives CASSSPDRVAYGYTF.

The rearrangement uses TRBV11-2 and TRBJ1-2, with TRBD1 as a possible D gene (6 bases). Germline assignment: CDR1 SGHAT and CDR2 FQNNGV. The CDR3 has 16 amino acids. V dropped 4 bases and J dropped 6 bases, with 21 bases sitting between them. CDR3: CASSYNPGQGTNGYTF. The CDR3 coding sequence is TGTGCCAGCAGCTACAACCCGGGACAAGGGACGAATGGCTACACCTTC.